The 24 T cell receptor beta chains below come from one sample, sequenced in a study of blood T cell repertoires in COVID-19. TCRdb's copy holds only in-frame clones and misses some; the assay was immunoSEQ multiplex PCR. The sample holds under 200,000 clones; more than 75% are singletons and the top ten take around 5%. The sample was peripheral blood. The receptors derive from a man between 18 and 35 years old with COVID-19, enrolled during active disease.

V usage is TRBV24-1 and J usage is TRBJ2-2, with unresolved D. The CDR3 length is 16 residues. Germline loops: CDR1 KGHDR, CDR2 SFDVKD. V lost 0 bases to trimming and J lost 0 bases, with 7 bases between them. The CDR3 DNA reads as TGTGCCACCAGTGATTTGGACTCCTCGAACACCGGGGAGCTGTTTTTT. Translating gives CATSDLDSSNTGELFF.

The chain recombines TRBV11-2 with TRBJ2-7, with D possibly matching TRBD1 (5 bases). This CDR3 is built from 17 residues. In germline, CDR1 is SGHAT, CDR2 FQNNGV. V was clipped by 3 bases and J by 0 bases, with 18 bases between them. CDR3: CASSFNRAGPSSYEQYF. The CDR3 DNA sequence: TGTGCCAGCAGCTTTAATAGGGCAGGGCCTAGCTCCTACGAGCAGTACTTC.

CDR3 nucleotides: TGTGCCAGCAGTACCAACTACCACGACAGTTTTTCCTACGAGCAGTACTTC. It is translated as CASSTNYHDSFSYEQYF. The rearrangement links TRBV6-2 or TRBV6-3 to TRBJ2-7, with a tentative D call TRBD1 (5 bases). CDR3 length equals 17 residues. Trimming stripped 5 bases from V and 1 base from J, with 21 bases between. Looked up from germline, CDR1 is MNHEY and CDR2 is SVGEGT.

The chain recombines TRBV4-3 with TRBJ2-7, with 10 bases identical to TRBD2. The V gene's germline CDR1 is LGHNA and CDR2 YSLEER. CDR3 size: 16 residues. The junction had 5 bases not matched to a gene; V was cut back by 2 bases and J by 1 base. The CDR3: CASSQFSSGGSYEQYF. CDR3 sequence (DNA): TGCGCCAGCAGCCAATTCTCTAGCGGGGGTTCCTACGAGCAGTACTTC.

This clone has just one count. The chain joins TRBV28 to TRBJ1-2; D is ambiguous. V was pared by 10 bases and J by 0 bases, with 18 bases between. Germline V gene data show CDR1 as MDHEN and CDR2 as SYDVKM. This CDR3 spans 15 amino acids. The CDR3 bases are TGTGCCACGACTATGACGACGACTTCTAACTATGGCTACACCTTC. The encoded protein is CATTMTTTSNYGYTF.

In this sample, this clone turned up a few times. V is TRBV10-3 and J is TRBJ1-5; no definite D call. Germline V gives CDR1 ENHRY, CDR2 SYGVKD. The CDR3 covers 13 residues. The V end was cut by 4 bases, the J end by 4 bases, with 8 bases between. In DNA, the CDR3 is TGTGCCATCAGTGGAGAACAGAATCAGCCCCAGCATTTT. This encodes CAISGEQNQPQHF.

V usage is TRBV28 and J usage is TRBJ2-3; tentatively, D is TRBD2 (5 bases). The CDR3 sequence is 16 residues long. Germline V gives CDR1 MDHEN, CDR2 SYDVKM. V lost 2 bases and J 2 bases, leaving 14 bases between the germline ends. The CDR3 DNA follows: TGTGCCAGCAGTTTAGATGAACGGGGTTACACAGATACGCAGTATTTT. Amino acid sequence: CASSLDERGYTDTQYF.

The chain joins TRBV7-2 to TRBJ2-7; 9 nucleotides align to TRBD2. After removal of 2 bases from V and 7 bases from J, the junction contained 12 bases not matched to a gene. There are 16 residues in the CDR3. CDR1 is SGHTA and CDR2 is FQGNSA in the germline V gene. CDR3 region: CASSLSLAGGPVEQYF. The CDR3 DNA is TGTGCCAGCAGCTTATCGTTGGCGGGAGGGCCGGTAGAGCAGTACTTC.

The V call is TRBV27, the J call TRBJ2-7, with 7 bases lining up with TRBD2. CDR1 and CDR2 from the germline V gene are MNHEY and SMNVEV (reference sequence). CDR3 size: 13 residues. V lost 5 bases, J lost 0 bases, and 1 base stayed unmatched. CDR3 loop: CASSGGSSYEQYF. DNA of the CDR3: TGTGCCAGCAGTGGCGGGAGCTCCTACGAGCAGTACTTC.

The chain is built from TRBV7-9 and TRBJ1-5; D might be TRBD1 (5 bases). The V gene lost 4 bases and the J gene lost 0 bases, with 10 bases spanning the gap. CDR3 length: 15 residues. The germline V gene has CDR1 SEHNR and CDR2 FQNEAQ (reference sequence). CDR3 protein: CASSSGAYSNQPQHF. As DNA, the CDR3 is TGTGCCAGCAGCTCTGGGGCGTATAGCAATCAGCCCCAGCATTTT.

This chain links TRBV2 with TRBJ1-1; the D gene is possibly TRBD1 (6 bases). Germline CDR1 is SNHLY and CDR2 is FYNNEI. This CDR3 has 14 residues. V dropped 2 bases and J dropped 11 bases, with 18 bases sitting between them. The CDR3 here is CASSEFRGGSEAFF. CDR3 DNA sequence: TGTGCCAGCAGTGAATTTAGGGGGGGAAGTGAGGCTTTCTTT.

The chain combines TRBV7-9 with TRBJ2-3, with TRBD1 matching over 9 bases. V gave up 7 bases and J gave up 5 bases; unmatched junction bases: 10. Germline lookup yields CDR1 SEHNR and CDR2 FQNEAQ (reference sequence). The CDR3 spans 15 residues. CDR3 in amino acids: CASTRGDRVGDTQYF. CDR3 bases: TGTGCCAGCACCCGGGGGGACAGGGTAGGAGATACGCAGTATTTT.

The rearrangement links TRBV5-4 to TRBJ2-3; 7 bases agree with TRBD1. The trim removed 4 bases at V and 1 base at J, leaving 6 bases unmatched. Per germline, CDR1 SGHNT and CDR2 YYREEE (reference sequence). This CDR3 region has 15 residues. CDR3 in DNA: TGTGCCAGCAGCCGCACCCAGGGGGGCACAGATACGCAGTATTTT. Its protein is CASSRTQGGTDTQYF.

The chain joins TRBV5-1 to TRBJ1-2; weak D call: TRBD1 (5 bases). Germline V lookup: CDR1 SGHRS, CDR2 YFSETQ. The CDR3 contains 15 residues. V lost 0 bases to trimming and J lost 7 bases, with 16 bases between them. The CDR3: CASSLDPGGEGGYTF. As DNA, the CDR3 is TGCGCCAGCAGCTTGGACCCCGGGGGTGAGGGTGGCTACACCTTC.

The chain has TRBV6-2 or TRBV6-3 and TRBJ2-7; 13 bases map to TRBD2. Germline lookup yields CDR1 MNHEY and CDR2 SVGEGT. With 2 bases clipped from V and 2 bases from J, the junction kept 3 bases outside the gene matches. This CDR3 is 16 amino acids long. CDR3 loop: CASSYPGLAGTYEQYF. The DNA for the CDR3 is TGTGCCAGCAGTTACCCGGGACTAGCGGGAACCTACGAGCAGTACTTC.

The V gene is TRBV27, the J gene TRBJ1-1; unclear D gene. V was shortened by 2 bases and J by 5 bases, with 9 bases between the two germline ends. This CDR3 has 13 amino acids. The germline V gene encodes CDR1 MNHEY and CDR2 SMNVEV (reference sequence). The CDR3 here is CASSLGRRTEAFF. CDR3 sequence (DNA): TGTGCCAGCAGTTTAGGGAGGAGGACTGAAGCTTTCTTT.

The rearrangement links TRBV7-2 to TRBJ2-1; TRBD1 matches at 9 bases. V was pared by 5 bases and J by 1 base, with 3 bases of the junction left unmatched. From germline, CDR1 is SGHTA and CDR2 FQGNSA. The CDR3 spans 15 residues. For the CDR3, the DNA is TGTGCCAGCAGCAAACAGGGGGCATCCTACAATGAGCAGTTCTTC. Protein product: CASSKQGASYNEQFF.

The CDR3 coding sequence is TGTGCCACCAGTGGAGACAGGGGGGCGAACACTGAAGCTTTCTTT. Protein: CATSGDRGANTEAFF. The V and J genes are TRBV24-1 and TRBJ1-1; 9 bases match TRBD1. After removal of 5 bases from V and 1 base from J, the junction contained 4 bases not matched to a gene. CDR3 length: 15 amino acids. From germline, CDR1 is KGHDR and CDR2 SFDVKD.

The V and J genes are TRBV28 and TRBJ2-2; TRBD1 matches at 8 bases. This CDR3 is built from 15 residues. Trimming at V came to 0 bases and at J to 6 bases, leaving 3 bases not matched to a gene. Germline V gene lookup returns CDR1 MDHEN and CDR2 SYDVKM. CDR3 protein: CASSLWDRVPGELFF. CDR3 DNA: TGTGCCAGCAGTTTATGGGACAGGGTTCCCGGGGAGCTGTTTTTT.

This clone appeared a single time. The chain combines TRBV7-2 with TRBJ2-1; the match to TRBD2 covers 11 bases. In germline, CDR1 is SGHTA, CDR2 FQGNSA. Unmatched junction bases numbered 6, after V lost 1 base and J lost 7 bases. This CDR3 has 16 residues. CDR3 protein: CASSLVSTSGSNEQFF. Here the CDR3 DNA reads TGTGCCAGCAGCTTAGTCAGTACTAGCGGGAGTAATGAGCAGTTCTTC.

This clone was seen a single time. This chain connects TRBV2 to TRBJ2-3; TRBD1 aligns across 7 bases. Germline V gene lookup returns CDR1 SNHLY and CDR2 FYNNEI. The CDR3 runs to 15 residues. V shed 8 bases and J 5 bases; nucleotides not matched to a gene: 13. CDR3 sequence: CASLPGQLFGDTQYF. DNA of the CDR3: TGTGCCAGCCTACCGGGACAGCTTTTCGGAGATACGCAGTATTTT. The full variable domain, in which reference TRBV2 and TRBJ2-3 provide the parts outside the CDR3, is EPEVTQTPSHQVTQMGQEVILRCVPISNHLYFYWYRQILGQKVEFLVSFYNNEISEKSEIFDDQFSVERPDGSNFTLKIRSTKLEDSAMYFCASLPGQLFGDTQYFGPGTRLTVL.

The V and J genes are TRBV4-3 and TRBJ1-1; possibly TRBD1 for D (6 bases). Germline V gene data show CDR1 as LGHNA and CDR2 as YSLEER. The CDR3 consists of 14 residues. Trimming took 0 bases from V and 10 from J, leaving 15 bases between them. The CDR3 is CASSQDRGIKIAFF. For the CDR3, the DNA is TGCGCCAGCAGCCAAGATAGGGGGATTAAAATAGCTTTCTTT.

V gene TRBV2 combines with J gene TRBJ1-1; weak D call: TRBD1 (6 bases). V was pared by 3 bases and J by 1 base, with 15 bases between. Germline values: CDR1 SNHLY, CDR2 FYNNEI. The CDR3 contains 16 residues. The CDR3 sequence: CASSDSEGTTNTEAFF. The CDR3 nucleotides read TGTGCCAGCAGTGATAGTGAAGGGACAACGAACACTGAAGCTTTCTTT. The variable domain in full, with the rest retrieved from reference TRBV2 and TRBJ1-1, is EPEVTQTPSHQVTQMGQEVILRCVPISNHLYFYWYRQILGQKVEFLVSFYNNEISEKSEIFDDQFSVERPDGSNFTLKIRSTKLEDSAMYFCASSDSEGTTNTEAFFGQGTRLTVV.

The V call is TRBV27, the J call TRBJ2-5; 13 nucleotides line up with TRBD2. This CDR3 is built from 15 residues. CDR1 is MNHEY and CDR2 is SMNVEV in the germline V gene (reference sequence). Trimming took 6 bases from V and 3 from J; bases not matched to a gene: 4. CDR3 in DNA: TGTGCCAGCAGGACTAGCGGGAGGTGGGAAGAGACCCAGTACTTC. Protein sequence: CASRTSGRWEETQYF.